This T cell receptor (beta chain) derives from a study of tumor-infiltrating lymphocytes in primary liver carcinoma. Study conclusions and caveats: In the absence of sorting, bulk samples left CD4+ and CD8+ repertoires uncompared.

Unsorted whole blood yielded blood RNA, and germline DNA was extracted as well. This clonotype was seen at least ten times. The antigen is undetermined. With 400 to 550 ng total RNA as template and a constant-region primer, TCR beta cDNA was made. ARM-PCR was slightly modified, and three nested multiplex PCR rounds with it gave rise to the TCR beta libraries. PCR rounds one and two used TRBV1-TRBV30 forward primers with a C-beta reverse primer for around 9 cycles each. TCRdb processed the multiplex PCR reads anew with MiXCR; each CDR3 protein has one entry. Among about 200,000 distinct CDR3 sequences listed, 65% were seen once. The germline gives CDR1 SGHDN, CDR2 FVKESK. The CDR3 is made up of 18 amino acids. V lost 3 bases, J lost 5 bases, and 12 bases stayed unmatched.

The material sequenced was peripheral blood. The chain recombines TRBV14 with TRBJ2-1; 11 nucleotides line up with TRBD2. The sequence came from a woman in her sixties or seventies with primary liver carcinoma and hepatitis B virus infection. The CDR3 loop is CASSHGGTSGPSDNEQFF. In nucleotides, the CDR3 is TGTGCCAGCAGCCACGGCGGGACTAGCGGACCCTCAGACAATGAGCAGTTCTTC.